This TCR beta chain was sequenced in a study of Ad26.COV2.S vaccination and SARS-CoV-2 variants. Whole-study context: Enrollment placed the donor in the COV1001 Ad26.COV2.S trial arm. Ad26.COV2.S was injected intramuscularly once or twice, 56 days apart.

The sample's treatment: 15 to 20 received Ad26.COV2.S at low or high dose, single or two shots; about 5 received placebo; per-sample allocation not given. Day 63 after the first injection of vaccine or placebo was the sampling time. The study used a vaccine consisting of an Ad26 vector that expressed Wuhan-strain SARS-CoV-2 spike. J was trimmed by 5 bases and V by 4 bases; bases with no gene match: 6. The CDR3 is made up of 13 amino acids. Germline V gives CDR1 SGHRS, CDR2 YFSETQ. Data came from immunoSEQ multiplex PCR; TCRdb stores just in-frame clones and leaves some out. The sample contains 300,000 to 400,000 clones, about 86% of which appear only once.

The sequences come from peripheral blood, collected in a trial of Ad26.COV2.S vaccine versus placebo. This TCR came from a person aged 18 to 65 who received the Ad26.COV2.S COVID-19 vaccine or a placebo. This chain connects TRBV5-1 to TRBJ2-7, with 7 bases that match TRBD1. CDR3 bases: TGCGCCAGCAGCCCTGGGACAGTCCACGAGCAGTACTTC. Residues: CASSPGTVHEQYF.